This T cell receptor beta chain stems from a study of Graves' ophthalmopathy and Graves' hyperthyroidism. About this clonotype itself: The antigen remains undetermined.

The study enrolled ophthalmopathy donors with moderate-to-severe activity, CAS ≥3, NOSPECS ≥4 and duration under 3 months. Uncontrolled infections, other autoimmune diseases, pregnancy or lactation barred patients from enrollment. TCR beta CDR3 regions were amplified from RNA transcripts. RT-PCR was first run with HTBI primers, then multiplex PCR in a second round. TCRdb itself ran the multiplex PCR reads through MiXCR, one entry per CDR3 protein. This repertoire shows more than 40,000 distinct CDR3 sequences, roughly 52% found once; its top ten account for 23%. V gave up 5 bases and J gave up 2 bases; unmatched junction bases: 4. Per the germline V gene, CDR1 is DFQATT and CDR2 is SNEGSKA (reference sequence). The CDR3 runs to 13 residues. Study outcomes and limitations: Ophthalmopathy progression was predicted by the model at about 70% sensitivity and under 75% specificity. Blood also contained most of the expanded thyroid clonotypes above 0.001 frequency.

The specimen was peripheral blood. The chain couples TRBV20-1 to TRBJ2-7; 9 nucleotides line up with TRBD2. This receptor was taken from an adult man with Graves' ophthalmopathy. Written as DNA, the CDR3 is TGCAGTGCTTACCGACTAGCGGCCTACGAGCAGTACTTC. It encodes CSAYRLAAYEQYF.